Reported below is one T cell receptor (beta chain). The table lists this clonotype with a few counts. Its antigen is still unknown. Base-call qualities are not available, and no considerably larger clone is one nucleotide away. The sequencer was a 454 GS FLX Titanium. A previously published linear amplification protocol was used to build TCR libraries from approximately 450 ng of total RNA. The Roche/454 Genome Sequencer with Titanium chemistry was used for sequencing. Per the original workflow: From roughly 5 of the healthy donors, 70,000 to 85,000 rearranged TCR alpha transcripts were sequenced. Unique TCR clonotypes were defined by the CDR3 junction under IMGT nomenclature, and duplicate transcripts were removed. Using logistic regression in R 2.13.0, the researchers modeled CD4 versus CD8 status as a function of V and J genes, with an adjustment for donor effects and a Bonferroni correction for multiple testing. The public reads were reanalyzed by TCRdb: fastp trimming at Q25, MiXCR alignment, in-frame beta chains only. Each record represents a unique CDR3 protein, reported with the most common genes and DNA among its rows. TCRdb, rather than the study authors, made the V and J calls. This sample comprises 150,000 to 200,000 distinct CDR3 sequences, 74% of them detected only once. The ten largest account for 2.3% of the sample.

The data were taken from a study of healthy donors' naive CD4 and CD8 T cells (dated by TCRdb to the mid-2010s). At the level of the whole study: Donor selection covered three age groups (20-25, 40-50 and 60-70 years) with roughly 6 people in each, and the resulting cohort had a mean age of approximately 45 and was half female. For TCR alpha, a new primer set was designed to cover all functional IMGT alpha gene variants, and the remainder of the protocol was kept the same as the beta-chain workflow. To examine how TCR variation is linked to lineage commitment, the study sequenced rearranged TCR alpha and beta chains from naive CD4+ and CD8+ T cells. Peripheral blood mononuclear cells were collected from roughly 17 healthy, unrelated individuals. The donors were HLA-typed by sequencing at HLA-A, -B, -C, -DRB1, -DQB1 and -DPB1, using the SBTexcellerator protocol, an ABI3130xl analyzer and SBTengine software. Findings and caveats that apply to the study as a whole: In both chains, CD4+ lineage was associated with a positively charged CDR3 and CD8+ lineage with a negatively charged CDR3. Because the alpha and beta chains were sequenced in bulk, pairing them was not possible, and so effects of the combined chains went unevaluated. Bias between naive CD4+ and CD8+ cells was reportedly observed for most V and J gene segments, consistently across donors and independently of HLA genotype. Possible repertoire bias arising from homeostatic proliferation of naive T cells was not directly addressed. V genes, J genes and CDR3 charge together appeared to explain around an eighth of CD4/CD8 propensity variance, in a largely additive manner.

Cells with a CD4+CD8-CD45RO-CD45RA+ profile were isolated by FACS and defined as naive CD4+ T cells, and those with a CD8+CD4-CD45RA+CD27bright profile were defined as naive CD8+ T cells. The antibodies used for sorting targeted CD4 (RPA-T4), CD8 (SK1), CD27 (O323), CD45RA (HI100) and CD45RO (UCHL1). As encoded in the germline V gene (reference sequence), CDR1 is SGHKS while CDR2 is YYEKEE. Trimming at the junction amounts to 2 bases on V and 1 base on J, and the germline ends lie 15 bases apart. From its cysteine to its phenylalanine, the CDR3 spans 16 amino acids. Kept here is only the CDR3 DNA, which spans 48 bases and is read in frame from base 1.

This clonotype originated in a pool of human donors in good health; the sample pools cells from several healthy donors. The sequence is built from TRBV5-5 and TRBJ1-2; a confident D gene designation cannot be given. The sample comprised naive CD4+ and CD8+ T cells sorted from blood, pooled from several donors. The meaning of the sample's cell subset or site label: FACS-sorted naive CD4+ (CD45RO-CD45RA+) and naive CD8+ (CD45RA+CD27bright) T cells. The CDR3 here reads CASSLGPVSLNYGYTF. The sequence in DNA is TGTGCCAGCAGCTTAGGCCCGGTGAGCCTTAACTATGGCTACACCTTC.